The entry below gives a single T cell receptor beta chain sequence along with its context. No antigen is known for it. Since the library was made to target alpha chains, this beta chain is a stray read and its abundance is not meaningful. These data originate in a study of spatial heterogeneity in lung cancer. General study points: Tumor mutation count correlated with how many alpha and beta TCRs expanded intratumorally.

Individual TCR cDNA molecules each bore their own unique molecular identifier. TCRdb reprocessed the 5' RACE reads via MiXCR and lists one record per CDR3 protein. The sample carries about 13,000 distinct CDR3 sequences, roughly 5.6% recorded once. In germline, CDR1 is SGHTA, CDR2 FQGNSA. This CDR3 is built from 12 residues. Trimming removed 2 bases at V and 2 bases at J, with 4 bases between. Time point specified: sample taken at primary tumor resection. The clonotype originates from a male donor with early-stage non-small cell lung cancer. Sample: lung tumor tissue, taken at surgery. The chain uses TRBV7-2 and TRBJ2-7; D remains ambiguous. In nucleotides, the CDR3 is TGTGCCAGCAGCTTAACTCCCTACGAGCAGTACTTC. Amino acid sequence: CASSLTPYEQYF. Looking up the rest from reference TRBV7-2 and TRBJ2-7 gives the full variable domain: GAGVSQSPSNKVTEKGKDVELRCDPISGHTALYWYRQSLGQGLEFLIYFQGNSAPDKSGLPSDRFSAERTGGSVSTLTIQRTQQEDSAVYLCASSLTPYEQYFGPGTRLTVT.